Here is one TCR beta chain with its context. Its antigen is unknown. Trimming removed 5 bases from V and 6 bases from J; junction bases left unmatched: 9. The CDR3 is made up of 17 amino acids. The Oncomine TCR Beta short-read assay sequenced DNA from cultured CD4+ T cells. TCRdb re-called the PCR reads through MiXCR, storing one row per CDR3 protein. The sample includes about 14,000 distinct CDR3 sequences, approximately 73% of them seen just once. The record originates from a study of vaccination and CD4 T cells after COVID-19. Treatment: roughly nine-day PBMC culture with coronavirus spike peptide pools or control peptides (ViraFEST assay).

The chain links TRBV12-3 or TRBV12-4 to TRBJ2-3; 15 bases fit TRBD2. This TCR was sampled from a human donor who had recovered from COVID-19. Sequenced material: CD4+ T cells from blood, cultured in vitro. CDR3 protein: CASSVGLAGGPRDTQYF. In nucleotides, the CDR3 is TGTGCCAGCAGTGTAGGACTAGCGGGAGGGCCAAGGGATACGCAGTATTTT.